Following are 2 T cell receptor beta chains from one sample sequenced in a study of T cell repertoires in cytomegalovirus infection. No cognate antigen is known for these TCRs. In TCRdb, the reads were re-called with MiXCR into one record per CDR3 protein. The data contain some 350,000 distinct CDR3 sequences, 34% of them seen just once; the ten biggest clones take up around an eighth. The sequenced sample was cultured PBMCs, obtained from culture after CMV antigen stimulation. Every receptor here comes from a human donor in good health (CMV status not recorded). Some clones in this sample may be carry-over from other donors' samples.

This clonotype was found a few times. The DNA of the CDR3 is TGTGCCAGCAGCTTACCTCGGGGGCACGGTACAGATACGCAGTATTTT. It yields the protein CASSLPRGHGTDTQYF. The chain joins TRBV7-9 to TRBJ2-3, with D tentatively TRBD1 or TRBD2 (6 bases each). Trimming took off 2 bases at V and 3 bases at J, with 15 bases between the two ends. CDR1 SEHNR and CDR2 FQNEAQ come from the germline V gene (reference sequence). The CDR3 covers 16 residues.

As regards this clonotype: Compared with germline, one end of the junction differs, possibly owing to a read error. The chain combines TRBV7-7 with TRBJ2-5; the match to TRBD1 covers 9 bases. CDR1 and CDR2 (germline): SSHAT, FNYEAQ (reference sequence). The CDR3 is made up of 16 amino acids. The CDR3 DNA reads as TGTGCTAGCAGCTTAGATGCGACAGGGGGCCAAGAGACCCAGTACTTC. Translating it yields CASSLDATGGQETQYF.